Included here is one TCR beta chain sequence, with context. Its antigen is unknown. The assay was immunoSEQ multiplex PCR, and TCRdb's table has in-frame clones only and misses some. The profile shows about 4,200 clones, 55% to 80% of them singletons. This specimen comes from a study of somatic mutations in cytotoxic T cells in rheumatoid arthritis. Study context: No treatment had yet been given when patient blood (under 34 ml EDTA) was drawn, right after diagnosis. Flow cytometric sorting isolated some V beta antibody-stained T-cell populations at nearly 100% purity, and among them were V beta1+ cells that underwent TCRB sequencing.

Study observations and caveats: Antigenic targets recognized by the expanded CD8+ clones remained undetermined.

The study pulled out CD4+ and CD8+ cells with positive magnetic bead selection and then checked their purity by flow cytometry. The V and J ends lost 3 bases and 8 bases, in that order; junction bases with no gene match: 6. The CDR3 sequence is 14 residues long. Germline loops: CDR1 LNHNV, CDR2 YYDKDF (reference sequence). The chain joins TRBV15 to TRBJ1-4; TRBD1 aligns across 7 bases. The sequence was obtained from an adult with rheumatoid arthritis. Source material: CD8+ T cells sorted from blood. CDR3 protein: CATSSPTGAEKLFF. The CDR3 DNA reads TGTGCCACCAGCAGTCCCACAGGGGCGGAAAAACTGTTTTTT.